This T cell receptor (beta chain) originates from a study of memory CD4+ T cells and cytomegalovirus serostatus. Clones were read by immunoSEQ multiplex PCR, and TCRdb kept only the in-frame ones, dropping some. This sample carries about 48,000 clones, around 80% of them seen once, and the ten largest clones take approximately 0.78%. The sort gate was single viable CD3+CD4+CD8-CD45RO+ cells for memory CD4+ T cells. The germline gives CDR1 ENHRY, CDR2 SYGVKD. V shed 4 bases and J 5 bases; nucleotides not matched to a gene: 7. This CDR3 is 15 amino acids long. The rearrangement joins TRBV10-3 to TRBJ2-1; 8 bases are shared with TRBD1. This sequence originates from an adult in good health and CMV-seronegative. Sequenced sample: memory CD4+ T cells from blood. The chain's CDR3 is CAISGRGPNHNEQFF. The CDR3 nucleotides read TGTGCCATCAGTGGCAGGGGGCCGAACCACAATGAGCAGTTCTTC.